The clone carrying this T cell receptor beta chain has a count of ten or more. Its antigen is not identified. Overall study results and limits: Tumor Tregs overlapped most with tumor, then blood, naive CD4+ cells.

Semi-nested PCR with Nested Universal Primer A followed constant-region reverse priming of full-length variable regions. TCRdb reanalysed the 5' RACE reads using MiXCR and keeps one entry per CDR3 protein. The table shows nearly 55,000 distinct CDR3 sequences, with approximately 24% occurring only once. Purified naive CD4+ T cells were depleted of CD25+ Tregs. Germline V lookup: CDR1 SGHVS, CDR2 FNYEAQ. V lost 1 base, J lost 0 bases, and 7 bases lay in between. This CDR3 has 14 residues. The rearrangement uses TRBV7-6 and TRBJ2-7; no clear D. This TCR came from a female donor with breast cancer. The specimen sequenced was tumor-infiltrating naive CD4+ T cells sorted from the breast tumor. Subset: naive CD4+ T cells, CD4+CD45RA+CD25-. The CDR3 sequence is CASSLGGDSYEQYF. In DNA, the CDR3 is TGTGCCAGCAGCTTAGGTGGGGACTCCTACGAGCAGTACTTC.